Given below is one T cell receptor (beta chain) in context. Measured with immunoSEQ multiplex PCR; TCRdb has only the in-frame clones, and not every one. The profile shows some 420,000 clones, around 89% of them singletons. The data were obtained in a study of blood T cell repertoires in COVID-19. Cohort placement rested on clinical history that participants reported themselves. The CDR3 sequence is 14 residues long. Germline V gives CDR1 GTSNPN, CDR2 SVGIG (reference sequence). J was trimmed by 5 bases and V by 3 bases; bases with no gene match: 5. This clonotype originated in a man aged 30 to 45 who had recovered from COVID-19. The chain is built from TRBV30 and TRBJ2-1, with 9 bases that match TRBD2. The sequenced sample consisted of PBMCs or T cells enriched from blood (not recorded which). CDR3 residues: CAWRVRLADNEQFF. The CDR3 coding sequence is TGTGCCTGGAGGGTGAGACTAGCGGACAATGAGCAGTTCTTC. Full variable domain (missing parts from reference TRBV30 and TRBJ2-1): SQTIHQWPATLVQPVGSPLSLECTVEGTSNPNLYWYRQAAGRGLQLLFYSVGIGQISSEVPQNLSASRPQDRQFILSSKKLLLSDSGFYLCAWRVRLADNEQFFGPGTRLTVL.